Here is one T cell receptor beta chain with its context. The sample belongs to a study of blood T cell repertoires in COVID-19. Study at large: T cells, B-cell-depleted T cells, or PBMCs supplied cDNA or gDNA.

Methods used by the authors: Amplifying reference gene primers gave estimates of nucleated cell counts. Using immunoSEQ multiplex PCR, the repertoire was profiled, and TCRdb retains in-frame clones only, with some absent. V and J calls and clone size follow that table, whereas D and trimming were derived from the DNA. The table lists 200,000 to 300,000 clones, roughly 86% of them singletons. The receptor was isolated from a woman aged 60-70 years who had recovered from COVID-19. The sequenced sample consisted of peripheral blood.

The CDR3 nucleotides are TGCGCCAGCAGCCAAGATGCGGGGAATCAGCCCCAGCATTTT. Encoded protein: CASSQDAGNQPQHF. This chain links TRBV4-3 with TRBJ1-5, with unresolved D. The CDR3 consists of 14 residues. The V gene's germline CDR1 is LGHNA and CDR2 YSLEER. Trimming took 0 bases from V and 4 from J, leaving 7 bases between them.